The 28 T cell receptor beta chains given below trace back to one sample, sequenced in a study of CD8+ T cells in alopecia areata. Sequencing relied on a cDNA template that was reverse transcribed from extracted RNA. TCRdb's copy holds only in-frame clones and misses some; the assay was immunoSEQ multiplex PCR. The data contain 150,000 to 200,000 clones, more than 60% of them singletons. The sample in question was CD4+ T cells sorted from blood, obtained at week 0. These receptors were obtained from a human donor with alopecia areata.

V usage is TRBV29-1 and J usage is TRBJ1-5; tentatively, D is TRBD1 (6 bases). Germline assignment: CDR1 SQVTM and CDR2 ANQGSEA. The V end lost 6 bases, the J end lost 0 bases, and 15 bases lay between the germline ends. This CDR3 contains 15 residues. CDR3: CSVAIGGNSNQPQHF. For the CDR3, the DNA is TGCAGCGTAGCCATAGGGGGGAATAGCAATCAGCCCCAGCATTTT.

The J gene is TRBJ1-2, the V gene TRBV5-1; D gene unclear. The CDR3 is 15 residues long. Trimming removed 2 bases at V and 0 bases at J, with 11 bases between. Germline V CDR1 and CDR2: SGHRS, YFSETQ. The CDR3 region has the DNA TGCGCCAGCAGCTTAATGGCCGATACTAACTATGGCTACACCTTC. This translates into CASSLMADTNYGYTF.

This clone was observed a handful of times. The rearrangement links TRBV4-3 to TRBJ1-6, with D perhaps TRBD1 (5 bases). V lost 1 base, J lost 10 bases, and 11 bases lay in between. Germline CDR1 and CDR2: LGHNA and YSLEER. This CDR3 region has 14 residues. The CDR3 nucleotides read TGCGCCAGCAGCCAAGTCGCAGGGAACTCACCCCTCCACTTT. Its protein is CASSQVAGNSPLHF.

With respect to this clone: This CDR3 is also generated by other DNA sequences in the sample. The chain is built from TRBV6-5 and TRBJ1-4; 9 nucleotides agree with TRBD1. Germline-derived CDR1 and CDR2 are MNHEY and SVGAGI. The CDR3 contains 15 residues. The ends lost 0 bases at V and 8 bases at J; junction bases unmatched: 4. DNA for the CDR3: TGTGCCAGCAGTTACTCCGGGACAGGGAGCGAAAAACTGTTTTTT. It translates to CASSYSGTGSEKLFF.

The CDR3 DNA is TGCGCCAGCAGCCAAGATCGTGAGGGTTGGAACAATGAGCAGTTCTTC. It encodes CASSQDREGWNNEQFF. The rearrangement uses TRBV4-3 and TRBJ2-1; D might be TRBD2 (5 bases). The germline V gene has CDR1 LGHNA and CDR2 YSLEER. The V end was cut by 0 bases, the J end by 5 bases, with 14 bases between. This CDR3 has 16 residues.

The CDR3 loop is CASSHIRDGTYEQYF. The CDR3 DNA is TGCGCCAGCAGCCACATCCGAGACGGGACCTACGAGCAGTACTTC. This chain uses TRBV4-1 with TRBJ2-7, with D perhaps matching TRBD2 (5 bases). The CDR3 runs 15 residues. V gave up 3 bases and J gave up 2 bases, with 14 bases separating them. The germline V gene has CDR1 MGHRA and CDR2 YSYEKL.

The J gene is TRBJ2-7, the V gene TRBV10-3; D perhaps matches TRBD1 (5 bases). CDR1 is ENHRY and CDR2 is SYGVKD in the germline V gene. Trimming shortened V by 3 bases and J by 0 bases, and 9 bases separated the two germline ends. The length of the CDR3 is 14 residues. CDR3 in DNA: TGTGCCATCAGTGAACAGGCTCCCTCCTACGAGCAGTACTTC. This sequence encodes CAISEQAPSYEQYF.

The sample holds a few counts of this clone. DNA for the CDR3: TGTGCCAGCAGCCTCCGTCCAGGGGAGGGGAACACTGAAGCTTTCTTT. Translation: CASSLRPGEGNTEAFF. This sequence joins TRBV7-2 and TRBJ1-1, with D possibly matching TRBD1 (6 bases). The V end was cut by 5 bases, the J end by 1 base, with 17 bases between. CDR1 and CDR2 (germline): SGHTA, FQGNSA. The CDR3 totals 16 residues.

J is TRBJ1-2 and V is TRBV29-1, with D perhaps matching TRBD1 (6 bases). Germline-derived CDR1 and CDR2 are SQVTM and ANQGSEA. V was clipped by 2 bases and J by 4 bases, with 8 bases between them. The CDR3 consists of 12 residues. The CDR3 bases are TGCAGCGTTGAATTGGGGGCCTATGGCTACACCTTC. Translation gives CSVELGAYGYTF.

This clone was seen repeatedly, ten times or more. The chain combines TRBV2 with TRBJ2-1; D is tentatively TRBD1 or TRBD2 (5 bases each). Trimming stripped 8 bases from V and 5 bases from J, with 16 bases between. Per germline, CDR1 SNHLY and CDR2 FYNNEI. CDR3 length: 14 amino acids. The CDR3 DNA is TGTGCCAGCGGGACGGACATTAGGGACAATGAGCAGTTCTTC. Amino acids: CASGTDIRDNEQFF.

V is TRBV30 and J is TRBJ1-2, with no clear D. Trimming left V 4 bases short and J 6 bases short, with 9 bases between. CDR1 is GTSNPN, CDR2 SVGIG, per germline (reference sequence). This CDR3 contains 11 residues. The CDR3: CAWTRFDGYTF. CDR3 sequence (DNA): TGTGCCTGGACTAGGTTCGATGGCTACACCTTC.

The chain uses TRBV10-2 and TRBJ1-6; D gene ambiguous. Germline CDR1 reads WSHSY; CDR2 reads SAAADI. Trimming cost V 0 bases and J 13 bases, with 7 bases left between them. CDR3 size: 12 residues. The DNA of the CDR3 is TGCGCCAGCAGTGAGTCGAGAGGGCCCCTCCACTTT. It specifies CASSESRGPLHF.

This clone showed up just a few times. V and J are TRBV29-1 and TRBJ2-3; D unresolved. Deletions cut 5 bases from V and 4 bases from J, with 16 bases between. In germline, CDR1 is SQVTM, CDR2 ANQGSEA. There are 14 residues in the CDR3. CDR3 sequence (DNA): TGCAGCGTTAACATACCAGGCATAGCAGATACGCAGTATTTT. It is translated as CSVNIPGIADTQYF.

V and J are TRBV30 and TRBJ2-7; no reliable D call. The germline gives CDR1 GTSNPN, CDR2 SVGIG (reference sequence). V shed 8 bases and J shed 2 bases, with 16 bases lying between them. This CDR3 is built from 13 residues. The CDR3 region is CAAKRVEAYEQYF. The CDR3 DNA reads as TGTGCCGCCAAACGGGTAGAAGCCTACGAGCAGTACTTC.

This clone has a handful of counts. The gene calls are TRBV9 and TRBJ1-2, with D tentatively TRBD1 (5 bases). CDR3 length: 14 residues. The V gene lost 3 bases and the J gene lost 7 bases, with 16 bases spanning the gap. Per the germline V gene, CDR1 is SGDLS and CDR2 is YYNGEE. CDR3 amino acids: CASSAYRGVGGYTF. The CDR3 DNA sequence: TGTGCCAGCAGCGCGTACCGAGGGGTTGGTGGCTACACCTTC.

V and J are TRBV29-1 and TRBJ2-3; 8 bases map to TRBD1. Unmatched junction bases numbered 6, after V lost 7 bases and J lost 3 bases. This CDR3 has 13 residues. In germline, CDR1 is SQVTM, CDR2 ANQGSEA. The CDR3 sequence is CSGTGGATDTQYF. DNA of the CDR3: TGCAGCGGAACAGGGGGTGCAACAGATACGCAGTATTTT.

The chain uses TRBV7-9 and TRBJ2-2; TRBD2 is a possible D gene (5 bases). This CDR3 has 14 residues. Germline CDR1 is SEHNR and CDR2 is FQNEAQ (reference sequence). With 11 bases removed from V and 1 base from J, the gap between germline ends came to 14 bases. CDR3 region: CAEGRILNTGELFF. Here the CDR3 DNA reads TGTGCCGAGGGTCGAATTTTGAACACCGGGGAGCTGTTTTTT.

The chain combines TRBV2 with TRBJ1-5; possible D gene TRBD1, 5 bases. The V end lost 7 bases, the J end lost 2 bases, and 9 bases lay between the germline ends. The CDR3 consists of 13 residues. Germline lookup yields CDR1 SNHLY and CDR2 FYNNEI. In nucleotides, the CDR3 is TGTGCCAGCACTGGGACCGGCAATCAGCCCCAGCATTTT. Translation: CASTGTGNQPQHF.

This clone turned up a few times. The chain uses TRBV29-1 and TRBJ1-2; TRBD1 matches 9 bases. This CDR3 spans 13 amino acids. With 4 bases clipped from V and 3 bases from J, the junction kept 3 bases outside the gene matches. Germline CDR1 is SQVTM and CDR2 is ANQGSEA. In DNA, the CDR3 is TGCAGCGTTGGACAGGGGGATTACTATGGCTACACCTTC. It is translated as CSVGQGDYYGYTF.

This sequence joins TRBV4-3 and TRBJ1-2; D is undetermined. Trimming left V 4 bases short and J 1 base short, with 13 bases between. The CDR3 spans 15 residues. Per the germline V gene, CDR1 is LGHNA and CDR2 is YSLEER. CDR3 bases: TGCGCCAGCAGCCGGACTTGGGGAAGTAACTATGGCTACACCTTC. Protein: CASSRTWGSNYGYTF.

The chain couples TRBV27 to TRBJ1-2; the D is unclear. The germline V gene has CDR1 MNHEY and CDR2 SMNVEV (reference sequence). V was pared by 6 bases and J by 10 bases, with 15 bases between. There are 12 residues in the CDR3. The CDR3 is CASRIPGGSYTF. CDR3 coding DNA: TGTGCCAGCAGGATACCAGGAGGATCCTACACCTTC.

J is TRBJ2-3 and V is TRBV30, with D possibly matching TRBD2 (6 bases). Trimming took off 1 base at V and 4 bases at J, with 6 bases between the two ends. Per germline, CDR1 GTSNPN and CDR2 SVGIG (reference sequence). The CDR3 contains 12 residues. The CDR3 loop reads CAWSGGADTQYF. The CDR3 DNA reads TGTGCCTGGAGTGGGGGGGCAGATACGCAGTATTTT.

The chain recombines TRBV7-3 with TRBJ2-1, with D possibly being TRBD1 or TRBD2 (5 bases each). The CDR3 sequence is 14 residues long. The ends were cut back, 5 bases at V and 2 bases at J, with 10 bases in the middle. The germline gives CDR1 SGHTA, CDR2 FQGTGA. CDR3 DNA: TGTGCCAGCAGCAAGTCGGGACCCTACAATGAGCAGTTCTTC. Translation gives CASSKSGPYNEQFF.

J is TRBJ2-2 and V is TRBV29-1; no definite D call. CDR3 length: 11 residues. V lost 4 bases, J lost 3 bases, and 3 bases lay in between. The germline V gene encodes CDR1 SQVTM and CDR2 ANQGSEA. The CDR3 DNA is TGCAGCGTTGTTGACACCGGGGAGCTGTTTTTT. It codes for CSVVDTGELFF.

The rearrangement uses TRBV15 and TRBJ2-7; D may be TRBD1 (5 bases). The germline V gene encodes CDR1 LNHNV and CDR2 YYDKDF (reference sequence). The length of the CDR3 is 15 residues. The germline V and J ends were trimmed by 8 bases and 0 bases, with 17 bases remaining between them. Here the CDR3 DNA reads TGTGCCACCCCGAAGGGGTGTCCAAGCTCCTACGAGCAGTACTTC. Protein: CATPKGCPSSYEQYF.

The CDR3 DNA is TGCAGCGTTGCCCTTACTAGCGGGGGGAATGAGCAGTTCTTC. Translating it yields CSVALTSGGNEQFF. This rearrangement joins TRBV29-1 to TRBJ2-1; TRBD2 matches 12 bases. The CDR3 is 14 amino acids. Germline V gives CDR1 SQVTM, CDR2 ANQGSEA. Trimming cost V 4 bases and J 7 bases; bases outside gene matches: 5.

A remark on this clone: The same CDR3 arises from other DNA sequences in this sample as well. The V call is TRBV29-1, the J call TRBJ1-1; 7 nucleotides line up with TRBD1. Germline V lookup: CDR1 SQVTM, CDR2 ANQGSEA. After removal of 6 bases from V and 1 base from J, the junction contained 5 bases not matched to a gene. The CDR3 sequence is 13 residues long. CDR3 DNA sequence: TGCAGCGTAGCCGGACAGGAGAACACTGAAGCTTTCTTT. Its translation: CSVAGQENTEAFF.

The rearrangement links TRBV29-1 to TRBJ2-5; D is possibly TRBD1 or TRBD2 (5 bases each). Trimming took 7 bases from V and 0 from J, leaving 18 bases between them. The CDR3 contains 15 residues. Per the germline V gene, CDR1 is SQVTM and CDR2 is ANQGSEA. The CDR3 DNA follows: TGCAGCGCCCGCTCCCCGGGGACGTACCAAGAGACCCAGTACTTC. It is translated as CSARSPGTYQETQYF.